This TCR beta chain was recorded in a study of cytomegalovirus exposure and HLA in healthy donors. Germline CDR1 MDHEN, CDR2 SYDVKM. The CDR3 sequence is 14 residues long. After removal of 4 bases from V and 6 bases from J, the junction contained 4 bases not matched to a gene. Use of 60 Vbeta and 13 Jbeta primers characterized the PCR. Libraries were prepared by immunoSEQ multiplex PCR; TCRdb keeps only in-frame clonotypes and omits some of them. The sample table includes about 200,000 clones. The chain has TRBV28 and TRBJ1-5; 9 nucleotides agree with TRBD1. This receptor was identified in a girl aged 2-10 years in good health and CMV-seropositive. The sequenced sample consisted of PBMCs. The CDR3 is CASSWGQGFQPQHF. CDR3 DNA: TGTGCCAGCAGTTGGGGACAGGGCTTTCAGCCCCAGCATTTT.